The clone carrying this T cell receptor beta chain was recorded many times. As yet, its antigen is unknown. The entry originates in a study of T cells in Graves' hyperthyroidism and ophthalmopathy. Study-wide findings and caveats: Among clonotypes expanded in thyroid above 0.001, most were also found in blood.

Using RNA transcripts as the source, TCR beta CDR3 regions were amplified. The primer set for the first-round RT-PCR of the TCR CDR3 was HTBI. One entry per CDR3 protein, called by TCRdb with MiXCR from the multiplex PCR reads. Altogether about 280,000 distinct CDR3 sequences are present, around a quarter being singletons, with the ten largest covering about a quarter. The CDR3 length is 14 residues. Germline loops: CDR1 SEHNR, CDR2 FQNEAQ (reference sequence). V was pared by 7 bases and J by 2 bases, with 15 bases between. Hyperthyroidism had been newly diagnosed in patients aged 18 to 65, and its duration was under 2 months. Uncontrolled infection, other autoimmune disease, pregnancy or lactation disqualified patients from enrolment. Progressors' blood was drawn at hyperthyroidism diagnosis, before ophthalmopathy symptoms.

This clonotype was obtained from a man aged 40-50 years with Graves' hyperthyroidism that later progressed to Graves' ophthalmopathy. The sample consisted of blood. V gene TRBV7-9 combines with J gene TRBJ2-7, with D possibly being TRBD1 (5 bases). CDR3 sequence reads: CASTGATFTYEQYF. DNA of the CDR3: TGTGCCAGCACTGGGGCTACCTTTACCTACGAGCAGTACTTC.